This T cell receptor beta chain came from a study of control samples from healthy donors and cancer patients. Per the germline V gene, CDR1 is LGHDT and CDR2 is YNNKEL (reference sequence). The CDR3 consists of 17 residues. The V and J ends lost 1 base and 6 bases respectively, with 20 bases between them. Method: immunoSEQ multiplex PCR; TCRdb's copy keeps in-frame clones and lacks some. The sample holds some 130,000 clones, 80% to 95% seen once. The chain couples TRBV3-1 (or the pseudogene TRBV3-2) to TRBJ2-3; TRBD2 might be the D (5 bases). The source is a young man in good health. Sequences were obtained from blood. The CDR3: CASSQAGQRPHTDTQYF. The CDR3 nucleotides read TGTGCCAGCAGCCAAGCCGGCCAGCGGCCGCACACGGATACGCAGTATTTT.